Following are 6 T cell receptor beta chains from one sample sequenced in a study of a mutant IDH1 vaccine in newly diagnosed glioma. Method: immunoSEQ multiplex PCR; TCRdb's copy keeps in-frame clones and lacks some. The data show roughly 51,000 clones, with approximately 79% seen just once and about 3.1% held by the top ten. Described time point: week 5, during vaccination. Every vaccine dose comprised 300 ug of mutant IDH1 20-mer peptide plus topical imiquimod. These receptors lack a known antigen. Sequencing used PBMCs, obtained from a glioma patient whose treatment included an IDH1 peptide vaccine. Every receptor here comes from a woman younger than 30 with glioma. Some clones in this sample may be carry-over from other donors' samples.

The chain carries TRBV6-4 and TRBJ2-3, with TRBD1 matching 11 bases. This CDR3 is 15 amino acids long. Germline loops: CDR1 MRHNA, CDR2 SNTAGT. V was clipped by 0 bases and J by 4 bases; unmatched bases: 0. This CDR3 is CASSDSGQGADTQYF. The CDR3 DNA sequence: TGTGCCAGCAGTGACTCGGGACAGGGGGCAGATACGCAGTATTTT.

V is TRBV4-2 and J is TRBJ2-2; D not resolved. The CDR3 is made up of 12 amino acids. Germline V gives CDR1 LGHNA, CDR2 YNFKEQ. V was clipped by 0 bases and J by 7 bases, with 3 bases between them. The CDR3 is CASSQEDGELFF. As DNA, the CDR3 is TGTGCCAGCAGCCAAGAAGACGGGGAGCTGTTTTTT.

The CDR3 coding sequence is TGTGCCAGTAGTTCGGTCGGACGAGGCGAGCAGTACTTC. Translated: CASSSVGRGEQYF. This sequence joins TRBV19 and TRBJ2-7; unclear D gene. There are 13 residues in the CDR3. V was cut by 5 bases and J by 6 bases, with 14 bases left in between. Germline V gene lookup returns CDR1 LNHDA and CDR2 SQIVND (reference sequence).

The CDR3 DNA sequence: TGTGCCAGCAGCTTAGAGGGCAGGGGCTCTACTGAAGCTTTCTTT. Protein: CASSLEGRGSTEAFF. The rearrangement joins TRBV7-2 to TRBJ1-1; perhaps TRBD1 as D (6 bases). V was clipped by 1 base and J by 5 bases, with 14 bases between them. The CDR3 has 15 amino acids. Germline CDR1 is SGHTA and CDR2 is FQGNSA.

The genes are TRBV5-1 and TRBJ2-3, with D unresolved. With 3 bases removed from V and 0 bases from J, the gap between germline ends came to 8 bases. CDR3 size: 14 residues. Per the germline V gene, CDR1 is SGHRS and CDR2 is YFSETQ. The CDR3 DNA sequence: TGCGCCAGCAGCTCTGTATTGAGCACAGATACGCAGTATTTT. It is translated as CASSSVLSTDTQYF.

The CDR3, as DNA: TGCAGCGTTTTCTCGGGGAACACCGGGGAGCTGTTTTTT. It translates to CSVFSGNTGELFF. The V and J genes are TRBV29-1 and TRBJ2-2, with no clear D. CDR3 length: 13 residues. V lost 5 bases to trimming and J lost 1 base, with 8 bases between them. Germline assignment: CDR1 SQVTM and CDR2 ANQGSEA.